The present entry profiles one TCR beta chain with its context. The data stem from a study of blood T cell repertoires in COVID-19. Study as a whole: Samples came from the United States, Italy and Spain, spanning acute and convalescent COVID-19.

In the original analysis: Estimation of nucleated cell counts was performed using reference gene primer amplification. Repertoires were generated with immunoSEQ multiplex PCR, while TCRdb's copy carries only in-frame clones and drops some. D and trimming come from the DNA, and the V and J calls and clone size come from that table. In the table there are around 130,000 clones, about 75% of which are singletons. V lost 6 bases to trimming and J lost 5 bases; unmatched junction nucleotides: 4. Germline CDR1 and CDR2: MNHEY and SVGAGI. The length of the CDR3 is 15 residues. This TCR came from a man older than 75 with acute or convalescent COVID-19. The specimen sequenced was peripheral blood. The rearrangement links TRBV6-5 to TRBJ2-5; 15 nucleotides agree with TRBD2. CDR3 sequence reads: CASRLGLAGGETQYF. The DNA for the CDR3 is TGTGCCAGCAGGCTCGGACTAGCGGGGGGGGAGACCCAGTACTTC.